Each of the 9 T cell receptor beta chains below was sequenced from the same sample in a study of T cells after yellow fever vaccination. TCRdb itself ran the 5' RACE reads through MiXCR, one entry per CDR3 protein. The table shows around 330,000 distinct CDR3 sequences, with around 4% occurring only once. This sample comprised PBMCs, obtained on the day of the yellow fever booster vaccination. Receptors were obtained from a man between 18 and 29 years old who received the YFV17D yellow fever vaccine.

This clonotype came up many times. CDR3: CASSLDGSYNEQFF. For the CDR3, the DNA is TGCGCCAGCAGCTTGGATGGCTCCTACAATGAGCAGTTCTTC. The chain links TRBV5-1 to TRBJ2-1; D unresolved. The CDR3 is 14 amino acids. The V end lost 0 bases, the J end lost 0 bases, and 4 bases lay between the germline ends. Germline CDR1 SGHRS, CDR2 YFSETQ. The variable domain in full, with the rest retrieved from reference TRBV5-1 and TRBJ2-1, is KAGVTQTPRYLIKTRGQQVTLSCSPISGHRSVSWYQQTPGQGLQFLFEYFSETQRNKGNFPGRFSGRQFSNSRSEMNVSTLELGDSALYLCASSLDGSYNEQFFGPGTRLTVL.

The sample holds many counts of this clonotype. This chain connects TRBV5-6 to TRBJ2-7; the match to TRBD1 covers 9 bases. Germline trimming cut 4 bases from V and 7 bases from J; bases unmatched to any gene: 6. Germline loops: CDR1 SGHDT, CDR2 YYEEEE. The CDR3 has 13 amino acids. CDR3 coding DNA: TGTGCCAGCAGCAGGGGACAGGGAGGTGAGCAGTACTTC. Translated: CASSRGQGGEQYF. The full variable domain, its missing parts supplied by reference TRBV5-6 and TRBJ2-7, is DAGVTQSPTHLIKTRGQQVTLRCSPKSGHDTVSWYQQALGQGPQFIFQYYEEEERQRGNFPDRFSGHQFPNYSSELNVNALLLGDSALYLCASSRGQGGEQYFGPGTRLTVT.

This clonotype was picked up many times. The V call is TRBV20-1, the J call TRBJ2-2; D is unclear. Germline V gene data show CDR1 as DFQATT and CDR2 as SNEGSKA (reference sequence). This CDR3 contains 14 residues. The V gene lost 1 base and the J gene lost 6 bases, with 12 bases spanning the gap. DNA of the CDR3: TGCAGTGCTAGAGTACGGGTCGCATCCGGGGAGCTGTTTTTT. This gives the protein CSARVRVASGELFF.

This clonotype was seen repeatedly, ten times or more. The chain joins TRBV9 to TRBJ2-3, with TRBD2 matching over 9 bases. CDR3 size: 17 residues. V dropped 4 bases and J dropped 2; count of bases not matched to a gene: 11. Germline CDR1 and CDR2: SGDLS and YYNGEE. The CDR3 nucleotides are TGTGCCAGCAGCCCCCGTGGTAGCGGGGGACCCACAGATACGCAGTATTTT. Residues: CASSPRGSGGPTDTQYF.

This clonotype was recorded a few times. J is TRBJ1-1 and V is TRBV27; 7 positions match TRBD1. CDR3 size: 13 residues. J gave up 5 bases and V 7 bases, and 7 bases lay outside the gene matches. Germline V gene data show CDR1 as MNHEY and CDR2 as SMNVEV (reference sequence). Here the CDR3 DNA reads TGTGCCAGCAAGCGGCAGGGGGGTACTGAAGCTTTCTTT. This sequence encodes CASKRQGGTEAFF.

The table lists this clonotype with many counts. The rearrangement links TRBV5-1 to TRBJ1-2, with 9 bases matching TRBD1. The CDR3 length is 14 residues. V trimming: 4 bases; J trimming: 4 bases; junction bases outside the gene matches: 5. The germline V gene encodes CDR1 SGHRS and CDR2 YFSETQ. The CDR3 sequence is CASSLTDRGYGYTF. For the CDR3, the DNA is TGCGCCAGCAGCCTTACGGACAGGGGCTATGGCTACACCTTC.

This clonotype was seen only a few times. The chain carries TRBV5-6 and TRBJ2-7, with D maybe TRBD1 (5 bases). Germline CDR1 and CDR2: SGHDT and YYEEEE. This CDR3 has 14 amino acids. The V and J ends lost 0 bases and 4 bases respectively, with 11 bases between them. CDR3 residues: CASSLGGYGYEQYF. The CDR3 DNA reads TGTGCCAGCAGCTTGGGGGGCTACGGTTACGAGCAGTACTTC. Full variable domain (rest looked up from reference TRBV5-6 and TRBJ2-7): DAGVTQSPTHLIKTRGQQVTLRCSPKSGHDTVSWYQQALGQGPQFIFQYYEEEERQRGNFPDRFSGHQFPNYSSELNVNALLLGDSALYLCASSLGGYGYEQYFGPGTRLTVT.

Ten or more counts support this clonotype. V usage is TRBV4-2 and J usage is TRBJ1-5, with unresolved D. CDR1 and CDR2 (germline): LGHNA, YNFKEQ. The CDR3 runs to 16 residues. The V gene lost 1 base and the J gene lost 5 bases, with 15 bases spanning the gap. CDR3 in DNA: TGTGCCAGCAGCCAAGTTGCTAACGGAATAGATCAGCCCCAGCATTTT. This translates into CASSQVANGIDQPQHF.

This clonotype was seen at least ten times. The chain combines TRBV19 with TRBJ2-1; D is ambiguous. The CDR3 totals 13 residues. The V gene's germline CDR1 is LNHDA and CDR2 SQIVND (reference sequence). Trimming removed 1 base from V and 8 bases from J, with 9 bases in between. Written as DNA, the CDR3 is TGTGCCAGTAGTATAGGCTTTAAAGATGAGCAGTTCTTC. Translated: CASSIGFKDEQFF.